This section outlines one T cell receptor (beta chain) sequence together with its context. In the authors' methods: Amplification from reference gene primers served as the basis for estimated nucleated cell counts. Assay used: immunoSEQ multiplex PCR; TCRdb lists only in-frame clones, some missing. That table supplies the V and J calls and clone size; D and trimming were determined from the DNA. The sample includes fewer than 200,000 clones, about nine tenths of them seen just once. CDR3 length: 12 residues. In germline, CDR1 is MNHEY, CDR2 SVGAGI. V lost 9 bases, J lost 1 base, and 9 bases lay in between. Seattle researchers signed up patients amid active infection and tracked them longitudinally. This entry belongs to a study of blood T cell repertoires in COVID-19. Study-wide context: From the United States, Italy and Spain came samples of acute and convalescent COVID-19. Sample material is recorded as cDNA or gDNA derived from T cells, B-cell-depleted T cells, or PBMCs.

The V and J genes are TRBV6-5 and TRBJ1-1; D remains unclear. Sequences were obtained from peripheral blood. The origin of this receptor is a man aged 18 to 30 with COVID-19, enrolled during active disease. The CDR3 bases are TGTGCCAGTCGCGCGGCGAACACTGAAGCTTTCTTT. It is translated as CASRAANTEAFF.